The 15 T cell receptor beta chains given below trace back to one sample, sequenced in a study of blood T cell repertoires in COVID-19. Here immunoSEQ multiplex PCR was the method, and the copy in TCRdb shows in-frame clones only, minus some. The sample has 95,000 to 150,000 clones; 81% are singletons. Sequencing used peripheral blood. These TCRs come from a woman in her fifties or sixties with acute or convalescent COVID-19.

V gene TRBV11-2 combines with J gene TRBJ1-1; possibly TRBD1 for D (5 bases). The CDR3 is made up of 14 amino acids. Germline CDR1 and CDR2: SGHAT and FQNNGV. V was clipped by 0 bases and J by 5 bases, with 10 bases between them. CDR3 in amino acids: CASSLDAGGTEAFF. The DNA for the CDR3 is TGTGCCAGCAGCTTAGATGCGGGGGGGACTGAAGCTTTCTTT. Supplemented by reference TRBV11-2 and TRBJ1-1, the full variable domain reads EAGVAQSPRYKIIEKRQSVAFWCNPISGHATLYWYQQILGQGPKLLIQFQNNGVVDDSQLPKDRFSAERLKGVDSTLKIQPAKLEDSAVYLCASSLDAGGTEAFFGQGTRLTVV.

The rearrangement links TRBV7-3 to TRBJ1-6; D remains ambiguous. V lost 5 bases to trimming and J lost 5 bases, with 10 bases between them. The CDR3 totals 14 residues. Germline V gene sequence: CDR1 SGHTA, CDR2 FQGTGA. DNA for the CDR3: TGTGCCAGCAGCGCCGGAGAACATAATTCACCCCTCCACTTT. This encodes CASSAGEHNSPLHF.

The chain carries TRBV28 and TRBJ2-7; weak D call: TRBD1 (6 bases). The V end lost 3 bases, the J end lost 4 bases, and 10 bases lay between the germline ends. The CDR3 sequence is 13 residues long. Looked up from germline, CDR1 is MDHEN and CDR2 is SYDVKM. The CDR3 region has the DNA TGTGCCAGCAGTTTCCTAGACAGGTACGAGCAGTACTTC. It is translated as CASSFLDRYEQYF.

The CDR3 nucleotides are TGTGCCAGCAGCCAAGCGGGAGCGGTAGATACGCAGTATTTT. Its protein is CASSQAGAVDTQYF. This rearrangement joins TRBV6-2 or TRBV6-3 to TRBJ2-3, with 8 bases that match TRBD2. The CDR3 sequence is 14 residues long. Germline V gene lookup returns CDR1 MNHEY and CDR2 SVGEGT. J gave up 5 bases and V 6 bases, and 7 bases lay outside the gene matches.

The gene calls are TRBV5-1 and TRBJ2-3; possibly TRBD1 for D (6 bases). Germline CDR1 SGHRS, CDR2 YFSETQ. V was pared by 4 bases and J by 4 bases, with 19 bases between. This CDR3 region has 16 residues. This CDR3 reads CASSSSTGQPPDTQYF. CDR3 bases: TGCGCCAGCAGCAGCAGCACAGGGCAACCTCCAGATACGCAGTATTTT.

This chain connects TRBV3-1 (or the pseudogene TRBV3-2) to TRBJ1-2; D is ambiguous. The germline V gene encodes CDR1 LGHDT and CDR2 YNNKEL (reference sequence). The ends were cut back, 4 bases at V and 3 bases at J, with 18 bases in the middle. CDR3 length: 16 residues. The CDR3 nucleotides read TGTGCCAGCAGCCCCCCCTTCAGGTCTCGAGACTATGGCTACACCTTC. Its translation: CASSPPFRSRDYGYTF.

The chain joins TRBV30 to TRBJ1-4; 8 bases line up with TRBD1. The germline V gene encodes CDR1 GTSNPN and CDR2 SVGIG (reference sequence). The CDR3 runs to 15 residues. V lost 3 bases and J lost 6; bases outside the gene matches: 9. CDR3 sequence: CAWRPPDRDYEKLFF. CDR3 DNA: TGTGCCTGGAGACCCCCGGACAGGGACTATGAAAAACTGTTTTTT. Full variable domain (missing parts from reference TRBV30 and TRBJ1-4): SQTIHQWPATLVQPVGSPLSLECTVEGTSNPNLYWYRQAAGRGLQLLFYSVGIGQISSEVPQNLSASRPQDRQFILSSKKLLLSDSGFYLCAWRPPDRDYEKLFFGSGTQLSVL.

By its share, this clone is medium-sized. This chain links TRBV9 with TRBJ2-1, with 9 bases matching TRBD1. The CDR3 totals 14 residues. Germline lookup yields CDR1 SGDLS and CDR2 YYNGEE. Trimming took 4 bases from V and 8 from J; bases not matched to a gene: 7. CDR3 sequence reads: CASSPGQGRDEQFF. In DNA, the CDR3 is TGTGCCAGCAGCCCTGGACAGGGGAGGGATGAGCAGTTCTTC.

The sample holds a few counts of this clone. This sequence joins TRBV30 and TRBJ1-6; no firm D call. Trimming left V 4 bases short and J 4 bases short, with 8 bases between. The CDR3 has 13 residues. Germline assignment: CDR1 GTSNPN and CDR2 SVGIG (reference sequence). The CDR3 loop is CAWTLPYNSPLHF. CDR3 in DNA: TGTGCCTGGACCCTTCCTTATAATTCACCCCTCCACTTT.

CDR3 protein: CAWSVIAGMRGYTF. DNA of the CDR3: TGTGCCTGGAGTGTCATTGCGGGGATGCGTGGCTACACCTTC. This chain links TRBV30 with TRBJ1-2; D not certain. This CDR3 contains 14 residues. V was clipped by 0 bases and J by 7 bases, with 15 bases between them. Germline V gene sequence: CDR1 GTSNPN, CDR2 SVGIG (reference sequence).

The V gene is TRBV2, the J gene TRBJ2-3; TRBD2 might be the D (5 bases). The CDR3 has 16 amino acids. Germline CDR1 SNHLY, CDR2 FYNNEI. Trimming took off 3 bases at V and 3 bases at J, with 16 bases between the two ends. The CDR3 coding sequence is TGTGCCAGCAGTGACTCGACGGCCCCGGGGACAGATACGCAGTATTTT. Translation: CASSDSTAPGTDTQYF.

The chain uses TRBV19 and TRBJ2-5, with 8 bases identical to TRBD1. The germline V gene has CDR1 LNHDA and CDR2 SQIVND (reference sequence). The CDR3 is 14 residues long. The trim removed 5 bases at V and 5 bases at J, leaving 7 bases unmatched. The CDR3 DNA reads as TGTGCCAGTAGTCCCAGGGGGCGTAAGGAGACCCAGTACTTC. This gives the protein CASSPRGRKETQYF.

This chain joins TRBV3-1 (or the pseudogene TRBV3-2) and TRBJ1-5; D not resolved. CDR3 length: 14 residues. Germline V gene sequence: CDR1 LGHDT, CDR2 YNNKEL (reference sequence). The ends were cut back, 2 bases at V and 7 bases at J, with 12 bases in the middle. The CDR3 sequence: CASSQTYDGQPQHF. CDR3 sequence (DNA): TGTGCCAGCAGCCAAACCTATGACGGGCAGCCCCAGCATTTT.

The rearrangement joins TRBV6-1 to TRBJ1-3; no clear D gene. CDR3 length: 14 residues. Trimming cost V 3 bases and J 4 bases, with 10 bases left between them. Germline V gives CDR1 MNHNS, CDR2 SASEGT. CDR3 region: CASSDPLRGNTIYF. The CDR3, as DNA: TGTGCCAGCAGTGATCCTTTGAGGGGAAACACCATATATTTT.

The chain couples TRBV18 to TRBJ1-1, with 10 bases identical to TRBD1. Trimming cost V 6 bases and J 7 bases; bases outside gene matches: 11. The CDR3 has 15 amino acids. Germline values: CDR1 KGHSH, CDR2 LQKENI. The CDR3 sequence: CASSGTGTGVYEAFF. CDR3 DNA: TGTGCCAGCTCCGGTACCGGGACAGGGGTGTATGAAGCTTTCTTT. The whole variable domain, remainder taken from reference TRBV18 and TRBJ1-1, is NAGVMQNPRHLVRRRGQEARLRCSPMKGHSHVYWYRQLPEEGLKFMVYLQKENIIDESGMPKERFSAEFPKEGPSILRIQQVVRGDSAAYFCASSGTGTGVYEAFFGQGTRLTVV.